Reported below is one T cell receptor beta chain. The germline gene is not matched at one end of the junction; a read error may be the cause. cDNA prepared by RNA extraction and subsequent reverse transcription served as the template for sequencing. Profiling relied on immunoSEQ multiplex PCR, and the TCRdb table lists in-frame clones only, not all of them. Counted here are just over 150,000 clones, less than 65% occurring once; the ten biggest clones make up 15% to 20%. The entry originates in a study of CD8+ T cells in alopecia areata. CDR1 and CDR2 from the germline V gene are SGHTA and FQGTGA. This CDR3 contains 15 residues. Alopecia areata patients provided lesional scalp punch biopsies and peripheral blood, both collected for the study.

Sequencing used CD8+ T cells sorted from blood, obtained at week 0. This clonotype was sampled from a human donor with alopecia areata. The genes are TRBV7-3 and TRBJ2-7, with TRBD2 identical over 11 bases. This CDR3 is CTSSPSGTSGDEQYF. The DNA for the CDR3 is TGTACCAGCAGCCCCTCGGGGACTAGCGGAGACGAGCAGTACTTC.